This T cell receptor (beta chain) originates from a study of blood T cells in healthy people across ages. Study-level points and caveats: PBMC samples, being unsorted, prevented any conclusive comparison of naive and antigen-experienced cells. More naive CD4+ cells and higher diversity marked long-lived donors relative to aged donors.

V dropped 0 bases and J dropped 10 bases, with 10 bases sitting between them. CDR1 and CDR2 (germline): DFQATT, SNEGSKA (reference sequence). The CDR3 extends over 12 amino acids. With a J-beta primer mix and a sample-barcoded 5' primer, a second PCR ran roughly 7 to 11 cycles. TCRdb processed the 5' RACE reads anew with MiXCR; each CDR3 protein has one entry. The table has some 780,000 distinct CDR3 sequences, approximately 60% seen once. About this clonotype: Its antigen is as yet unknown.

V and J are TRBV20-1 and TRBJ2-1; possible D gene TRBD1, 5 bases. The TCR was taken from a man in his forties in good health. The sample was blood. Here the CDR3 DNA reads TGCAGTGCTAGAGATCAGGGTCTCGAGCAGTTCTTC. This codes for CSARDQGLEQFF.